This is a list of T cell receptor beta chains from one sample in a study of T cell repertoires in cytomegalovirus infection. The antigens for these receptors are not known. TCRdb reprocessed the reads with MiXCR, giving one entry per CDR3 protein. The sample records 95,000 to 150,000 distinct CDR3 sequences, 32% being singletons. This specimen consisted of CD8+ T cells from cultured PBMCs, obtained from culture after CMV antigen stimulation. The receptors derive from a human donor in good health (CMV status not recorded). Some clones in this sample may be carry-over from other donors' samples. The CDR3 runs from the conserved cysteine through the conserved F or W.

V	J	CDR3
TRBV7-6	TRBJ1-6	CASSLGGAGFNSPLHF
TRBV11-2	TRBJ1-6	CASSSNYSPLHF
TRBV7-9	TRBJ1-2	CASSLIGIGGYTF
TRBV6-2/TRBV6-3	TRBJ1-1	CASSYTGNTEAFF
TRBV5-1	TRBJ2-3	CASSLEVVETDTQYF
TRBV15	TRBJ1-5	CATSRDLTGRDRQPQHF
TRBV11-2	TRBJ2-7	CASSLDGRMTSYEQYF
TRBV20-1	TRBJ2-5	CSAQTLAAQETQYF
TRBV20-1	TRBJ1-1	CSARVTQGNTEAFF
TRBV19	TRBJ2-5	CASSDRGLAVQETQYF
TRBV7-2	TRBJ2-7	CASSLETEQYF
TRBV6-2/TRBV6-3	TRBJ1-5	CASSYGEGLGNQPQHF
TRBV12-3/TRBV12-4	TRBJ1-6	CASSVRDREDSPLHF
TRBV7-9	TRBJ1-2	CASSQGVPRFGYTF
TRBV19	TRBJ2-1	CASSIRASSYNEQFF
TRBV7-2	TRBJ2-3	CASSLASQGPTDTQYF
TRBV12-3/TRBV12-4	TRBJ2-3	CASRTLAGPYTDTQYF
TRBV2	TRBJ2-2	CARGGDRSTGELFF
TRBV29-1	TRBJ2-6	CSVWGAGANVLTF
TRBV7-4	TRBJ1-2	CASSPGTGNRYTF
TRBV7-6	TRBJ1-6	CASSWSPGQNNSPLHF